This entry concerns a single T cell receptor beta chain. It has no known antigen specificity. Nothing much larger sits one base from this clone, and base qualities are not available. These data belong to a study of blood T cell repertoires in COVID-19 (dated by TCRdb to about 2020). Study-level background: The collaborator samples originated in the United States, Italy and Spain and spanned the acute and convalescent phases of COVID-19. The material from the prospective study consisted of cDNA or gDNA derived from T cells, B-cell-depleted T cells, or PBMCs. Subjects who had been exposed to COVID-19, were actively infected with it, or had recovered from it provided the deeply sampled blood TCRbeta repertoires that made up the dataset. The repertoires were released in a freely available public database meant as a resource for research on the immune response to SARS-CoV-2. The samples were drawn from two sources: the first 160 participants of the ongoing ImmuneRACE study, and fewer than 1,500 subjects contributed by 6 global collaborators. Nearly every sample came with metadata listing a de-identified subject ID, COVID-19 status, age in years and sex. HLA class I and class II types, where available, came from metadata supplied by the sample provider rather than from assay-based typing.

TCRbeta CDR3 regions were amplified from genomic DNA using the immunoSEQ Assay, a bias-controlled multiplex PCR. In the source study's methods: The number of nucleated cells in each sample was estimated by amplification of reference gene primers within the assay. To quantify the absolute abundance of each unique TCRbeta CDR3 rearrangement, sequence reads were collapsed and filtered. Productive Simpson clonality was computed per sample as the square root of Simpson's diversity index over productive rearrangements. TCRdb took over this immuneACCESS table, retaining in-frame rearrangements with V and J assigned. Such tables are incomplete; in checked studies, under half of the missing clones stem from an unresolved V gene, and the remainder is unexplained. V and J calls and clone size are as listed in that table; D and trimming were resolved from the DNA. Across this sample there are approximately 93,000 clones, with about 87% seen only once. 1.1% of the sample comes from the top ten.

Whole blood was collected in K2EDTA tubes by collaborating institutions according to the institutions' own protocols. For TCRbeta analysis, collaborators shipped samples in one of three forms: frozen whole blood, isolated PBMCs, or DNA extracted from either of those sample types. Study-level results and caveats: How much clinical and demographic metadata was included differed by source and by participant, and the metadata was provided uncurated.

The CDR3 contains 14 residues, cysteine and phenylalanine counted. CDR3 DNA only is kept here, 42 bases in frame from base 1. The germline V gene encodes CDR1 SGHAT and CDR2 FQNNGV. Compared with germline, V lacks 5 bases and J lacks 8 bases; bases without a gene match: 9. The V gene is TRBV11-2 and the J gene is TRBJ2-4, and 7 junctional nucleotides match TRBD2. The source is a human donor in a cohort sampled during active COVID-19. Sequencing used peripheral blood. The nucleotide sequence reads as follows: TGTGCCAGCAGCAGGGGAGGGGTGGGGGACATTCAGTACTTC. The resulting protein is CASSRGGVGDIQYF.